The entry below gives a single T cell receptor beta chain sequence along with its context. Here immunoSEQ multiplex PCR was the method, and the copy in TCRdb shows in-frame clones only, minus some. Of under 400,000 clones listed, more than 70% are singletons. V was clipped by 4 bases and J by 2 bases; unmatched bases: 2. CDR1 and CDR2 (germline): MDHEN, SYDVKM. The CDR3 loop spans 14 amino acids. The study assigned cohorts using participant-reported clinical history. The sample originates from a study of blood T cell repertoires in COVID-19. This TCR was sampled from a woman aged 25-40 years who had been exposed to COVID-19. The rearrangement links TRBV28 to TRBJ1-3; 7 bases line up with TRBD1. The sample consisted of PBMCs or T cells enriched from blood (not recorded which). The CDR3 DNA follows: TGTGCCAGCAGTTCAGGGACAGCTGGAAACACCATATATTTT. Amino acids: CASSSGTAGNTIYF.